This record covers a single T cell receptor (beta chain). Its target is not known. The germline V gene has CDR1 SGHNT and CDR2 YYREEE (reference sequence). V dropped 6 bases and J dropped 0 bases, with 11 bases sitting between them. The CDR3 runs 14 residues. TCRdb reprocessed the 5' RACE reads via MiXCR and lists one record per CDR3 protein. The profile shows around 770,000 distinct CDR3 sequences, about an eighth of them singletons. The sample comes from a study of CD8 T cells in ankylosing spondylitis. Study results and caveats: Researchers reportedly found disease-linked clones significantly enriched in matched ankylosing spondylitis synovial fluid. A motif of 7 to 9 highly homologous TCR beta variants was seen as apparently characteristic of ankylosing spondylitis blood. A CD8+ phenotype characterized the disease-linked clones, which were relatively rare in peripheral blood. Several of the motif variants were reported before in synovial fluid and blood from reactive arthritis.

V gene TRBV5-4 combines with J gene TRBJ2-3; D uncertain. Sequencing input: blood, either unsorted or a sorted T cell fraction (not recorded which). The receptor comes from a male donor with ankylosing spondylitis. CDR3 coding DNA: TGTGCCAGCAAAGGAGTTAGTAGCACAGATACGCAGTATTTT. It yields the protein CASKGVSSTDTQYF.